This T cell receptor beta chain appears in the sequencing data of a study of PD-L1 blockade in urothelial cancer. Study-wide background: The median number of T cells present in blood samples was 140,000 to 150,000.

This CDR3 region has 15 residues. The V and J ends lost 0 bases and 4 bases, in that order; junction bases with no gene match: 3. From germline, CDR1 is MNHEY and CDR2 SVGAGI. TCRdb's copy holds only in-frame clones and misses some; the assay was immunoSEQ multiplex PCR. This table holds approximately 50,000 clones, about 86% found once. Time point: pretreatment peripheral blood. Each individual provided 1 to 8 samples (taken pretreatment and on-treatment). J is TRBJ1-3 and V is TRBV6-5; 7 nucleotides line up with TRBD1. The sequence was collected from a man in his sixties or seventies with urothelial cancer. The specimen comprised PBMCs, sampled around atezolizumab (anti-PD-L1) treatment. The DNA of the CDR3 is TGTGCCAGCAGTTACTCGGCAGGGGGAGGAAACACCATATATTTT. Its translation is CASSYSAGGGNTIYF.